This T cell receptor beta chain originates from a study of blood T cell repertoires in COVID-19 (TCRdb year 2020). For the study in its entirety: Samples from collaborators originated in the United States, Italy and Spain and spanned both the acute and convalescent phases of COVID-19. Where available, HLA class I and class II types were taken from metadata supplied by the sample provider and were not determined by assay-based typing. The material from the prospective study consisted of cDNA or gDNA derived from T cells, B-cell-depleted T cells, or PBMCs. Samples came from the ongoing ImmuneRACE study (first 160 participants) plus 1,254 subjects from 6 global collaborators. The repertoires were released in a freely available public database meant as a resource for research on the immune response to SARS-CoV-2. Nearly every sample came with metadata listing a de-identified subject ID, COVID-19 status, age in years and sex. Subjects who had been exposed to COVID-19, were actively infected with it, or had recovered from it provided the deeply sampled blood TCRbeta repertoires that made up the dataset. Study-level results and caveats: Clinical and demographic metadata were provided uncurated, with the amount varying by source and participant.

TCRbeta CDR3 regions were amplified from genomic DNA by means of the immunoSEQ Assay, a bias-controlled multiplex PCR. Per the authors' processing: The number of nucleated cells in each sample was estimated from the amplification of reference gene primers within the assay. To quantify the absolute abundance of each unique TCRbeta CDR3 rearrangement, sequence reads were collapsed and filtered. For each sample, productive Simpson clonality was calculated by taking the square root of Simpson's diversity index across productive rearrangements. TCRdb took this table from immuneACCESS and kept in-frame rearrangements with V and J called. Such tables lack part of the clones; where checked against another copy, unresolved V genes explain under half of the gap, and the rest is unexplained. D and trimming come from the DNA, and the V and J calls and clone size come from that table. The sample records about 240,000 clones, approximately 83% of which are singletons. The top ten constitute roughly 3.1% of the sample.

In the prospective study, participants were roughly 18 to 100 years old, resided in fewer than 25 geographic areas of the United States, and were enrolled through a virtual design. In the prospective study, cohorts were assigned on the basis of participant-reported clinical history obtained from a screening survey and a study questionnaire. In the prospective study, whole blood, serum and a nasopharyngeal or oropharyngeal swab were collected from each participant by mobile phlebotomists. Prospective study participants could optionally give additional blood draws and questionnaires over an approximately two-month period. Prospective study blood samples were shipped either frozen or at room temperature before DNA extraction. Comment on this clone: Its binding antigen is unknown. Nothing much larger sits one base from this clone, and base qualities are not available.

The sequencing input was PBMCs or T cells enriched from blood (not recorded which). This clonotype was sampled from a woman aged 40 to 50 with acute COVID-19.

Read as DNA, the sequence is TGTGCCAGCAGCGTAGACCCAGGGACAGCTCTGCGTAATGAAAAACTGTTTTTT. Translated, this is CASSVDPGTALRNEKLFF. The receptor chain draws on TRBV9 and TRBJ1-4, with TRBD1 matching 7 junction bases. After removal of 0 bases from V and 4 bases from J, the junction retains 12 bases not matched to a gene. From the cysteine up to the phenylalanine, the CDR3 has a length of 18 residues. Left in the record is the CDR3 DNA by itself, 54 bases read in frame from the first base. CDR1 and CDR2 are drawn from the germline V gene: SGDLS, YYNGEE.